This T cell receptor (beta chain) was sequenced during a study of blood T cell repertoires in COVID-19. CDR1 and CDR2 (germline): SGHRS, YFSETQ. Trimming cost V 4 bases and J 5 bases, with 11 bases left between them. The length of the CDR3 is 13 residues. Assay used: immunoSEQ multiplex PCR; TCRdb lists only in-frame clones, some missing. The table shows about 7,500 clones, with 73% occurring only once. The sequence was obtained from a human donor in a cohort sampled during active COVID-19. This rearrangement joins TRBV5-1 to TRBJ2-3; D remains unclear. Sequencing used peripheral blood. CDR3: CASSPGSRDTQYF. CDR3 nucleotide sequence: TGCGCCAGCAGCCCCGGGTCTAGAGATACGCAGTATTTT.